This TCR beta chain was sequenced during a study of blood T cell repertoires in COVID-19. Overall study context: COVID-19 samples, acute and convalescent, were from the United States, Italy and Spain. From T cells, B-cell-depleted T cells, or PBMCs came the material, which was cDNA or gDNA.

V was cut by 5 bases and J by 4 bases, with 18 bases left in between. The germline gives CDR1 SGHVS, CDR2 FQNEAQ. This CDR3 is built from 16 residues. Methods used by the authors: Amplification with reference gene primers provided the estimates of nucleated cell counts. Assay used: immunoSEQ multiplex PCR; TCRdb lists only in-frame clones, some missing. The DNA was the basis for D and trimming; V, J and clone size are from that table. The sample lists some 180,000 clones; around 87% were seen once. The clonotype comes from a man between 50 and 59 years old with acute or convalescent COVID-19. Specimen: peripheral blood. The chain uses TRBV7-8 and TRBJ1-3; no clear D. The CDR3 region has the DNA TGTGCCAGCAGCCCCCGGGAGGGAACGGGAGGAAACACCATATATTTT. Its protein product is CASSPREGTGGNTIYF. Based on the CDR3 plus reference TRBV7-8 and TRBJ1-3, the full variable domain is GAGVSQSPRYKVAKRGQDVALRCDPISGHVSLFWYQQALGQGPEFLTYFQNEAQLDKSGLPSDRFFAERPEGSVSTLKIQRTQQEDSAVYLCASSPREGTGGNTIYFGEGSWLTVV.